A selection of T cell receptor beta chains follows, all from one sample in a study of early T cells in non-severe SARS-CoV-2 infection. TCRdb reprocessed the 5' RACE reads with MiXCR, giving one entry per CDR3 protein. This table has roughly 34,000 distinct CDR3 sequences, over 6% appearing once. This specimen was whole blood, taken at baseline. The receptor source for this set is an adult who was a healthcare worker with PCR-confirmed SARS-CoV-2 infection or an uninfected control (not recorded which). Each CDR3 is given with its conserved first and last residue. Each record gives: CDR3 protein, CDR3 DNA, clone size, D gene, J gene, V gene. The D gene is left open where the match is weak. Clone size is stated in some rows and not others, as once, few, many or a class when expanded.

CASSQTPRGRDTQYF TGCGCCAGCAGCCAAACCCCCAGGGGACGGGATACGCAGTATTTT many . TRBJ2-3 TRBV4-3
CASSPTGPHLEAFF TGTGCCAGCAGTCCCACGGGACCCCACCTTGAAGCTTTCTTT . . TRBJ1-1 TRBV12-3/TRBV12-4
CSADGLDYNEQFF TGCAGTGCCGACGGACTAGACTACAATGAGCAGTTCTTC . TRBD2 TRBJ2-1 TRBV20-1
CASSPGLAANEQFF TGTGCCAGCAGCCCAGGACTAGCGGCCAATGAGCAGTTCTTC . TRBD2 TRBJ2-1 TRBV7-3
CASSPSGSRYNEQFF TGTGCTAGCAGCCCCTCCGGGAGTCGTTACAATGAGCAGTTCTTC many . TRBJ2-1 TRBV7-7
CASTQGLGQFF TGTGCCAGCACCCAGGGACTAGGGCAGTTCTTC few TRBD2 TRBJ2-1 TRBV6-2/TRBV6-3
CASSQQPEDGNEKLFF TGCGCCAGCAGCCAGCAACCGGAGGACGGGAATGAAAAACTGTTTTTT . . TRBJ1-4 TRBV4-3
CASRGQGSNQPQHF TGTGCCAGCAGGGGACAGGGGAGCAATCAGCCCCAGCATTTT few TRBD1 TRBJ1-5 TRBV12-3/TRBV12-4
CASSQESLGNNEQFF TGCGCCAGCAGCCAAGAGAGTCTAGGTAACAATGAGCAGTTCTTC . . TRBJ2-1 TRBV4-3
CATSGLGLVGPYNEQFF TGTGCCACCAGCGGTTTGGGACTAGTGGGGCCCTACAATGAGCAGTTCTTC many TRBD2 TRBJ2-1 TRBV15
CASSHARFPPKNIQYF TGTGCCAGCAGCCATGCCCGCTTTCCTCCTAAAAACATTCAGTACTTC . . TRBJ2-4 TRBV7-8
CASSPSGTSGKQFF TGCGCCAGCAGCCCCTCCGGGACTAGCGGTAAGCAGTTCTTC few TRBD2 TRBJ2-1 TRBV4-3
CSASWETYGYTF TGCAGTGCTAGTTGGGAGACCTATGGCTACACCTTC many . TRBJ1-2 TRBV20-1
CASSFGPGTEAFF TGTGCCAGCAGCTTTGGCCCGGGCACTGAAGCTTTCTTT . . TRBJ1-1 TRBV5-6
CASSQEREIGGNEQFF TGCGCCAGCAGCCAAGAGAGGGAAATCGGGGGCAATGAGCAGTTCTTC few . TRBJ2-1 TRBV4-1
CASSLGFGDTEAFF TGTGCCAGCAGCTTGGGATTTGGGGACACTGAAGCTTTCTTT . . TRBJ1-1 TRBV5-4
CASSSAGQAAYGYTF TGTGCCAGCAGCTCCGCGGGACAGGCCGCCTATGGCTACACCTTC . TRBD1 TRBJ1-2 TRBV7-2
CASSLRGSYNEQFF TGTGCCAGCAGTTTAAGGGGAAGCTACAATGAGCAGTTCTTC medium-sized . TRBJ2-1 TRBV12-3/TRBV12-4
CASSFRLWTGELFF TGTGCCAGCAGCTTTAGATTGTGGACCGGGGAGCTGTTTTTT . . TRBJ2-2 TRBV5-6
CASEWDRGTGELFF TGTGCCAGCGAATGGGACAGGGGCACCGGGGAGCTGTTTTTT . TRBD1 TRBJ2-2 TRBV6-6
CASSLVASLYNEQFF TGTGCCAGCAGCTTAGTGGCTAGCTTGTACAATGAGCAGTTCTTC . . TRBJ2-1 TRBV11-1
CAISERGTSGIGVQETQYF TGTGCCATCAGTGAAAGGGGGACTAGCGGGATAGGAGTCCAAGAGACCCAGTACTTC . TRBD2 TRBJ2-5 TRBV10-3
CASSATREATDTQYF TGTGCCAGCAGCGCGACTAGGGAGGCGACAGATACGCAGTATTTT few . TRBJ2-3 TRBV7-9
CASNQGFYNSPLHF TGTGCCAGCAACCAGGGGTTCTATAATTCACCCCTCCACTTT few . TRBJ1-6 TRBV6-2/TRBV6-3
CASGLVLFGQPDTGELFF TGTGCTAGTGGTTTGGTACTATTCGGGCAGCCTGACACCGGGGAGCTGTTTTTT . . TRBJ2-2 TRBV12-5
CSARDQGAQESSQYF TGCAGTGCTAGAGATCAGGGGGCTCAAGAATCTTCGCAGTATTTT medium-sized TRBD1 TRBJ2-3 TRBV20-1
CASSFNREGHSPLHF TGTGCCAGCAGCTTCAACAGGGAAGGGCATTCACCCCTCCACTTT . . TRBJ1-6 TRBV5-4
CASSARGQGDSYEQYF TGTGCCAGCAGTGCCCGGGGACAGGGCGACTCCTACGAGCAGTACTTC few TRBD1 TRBJ2-7 TRBV2